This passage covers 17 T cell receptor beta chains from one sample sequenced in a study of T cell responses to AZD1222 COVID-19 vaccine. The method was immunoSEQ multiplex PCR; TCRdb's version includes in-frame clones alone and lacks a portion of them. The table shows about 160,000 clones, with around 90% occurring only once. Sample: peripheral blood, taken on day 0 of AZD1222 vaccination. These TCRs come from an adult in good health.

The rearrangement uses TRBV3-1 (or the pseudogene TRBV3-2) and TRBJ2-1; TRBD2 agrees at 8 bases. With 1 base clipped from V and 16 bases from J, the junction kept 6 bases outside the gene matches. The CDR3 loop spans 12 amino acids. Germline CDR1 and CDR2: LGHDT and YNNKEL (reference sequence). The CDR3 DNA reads TGTGCCAGCAGCCAAGGGACTAGCAATATTTTCTTC. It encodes CASSQGTSNIFF.

CDR3 loop: CASSPRQGETEAFF. The CDR3 DNA follows: TGCGCCAGCAGCCCCAGACAGGGTGAGACTGAAGCTTTCTTT. V gene TRBV4-1 combines with J gene TRBJ1-1; TRBD1 matches at 7 bases. The CDR3 runs to 14 residues. Germline V CDR1 and CDR2: MGHRA, YSYEKL. V lost 4 bases and J lost 5; bases outside the gene matches: 7.

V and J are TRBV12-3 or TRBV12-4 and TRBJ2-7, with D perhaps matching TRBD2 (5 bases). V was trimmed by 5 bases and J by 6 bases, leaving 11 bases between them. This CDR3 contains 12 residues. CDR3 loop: CASSLPGSEQYF. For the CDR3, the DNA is TGTGCCAGCAGTCTACCGGGATCCGAGCAGTACTTC.

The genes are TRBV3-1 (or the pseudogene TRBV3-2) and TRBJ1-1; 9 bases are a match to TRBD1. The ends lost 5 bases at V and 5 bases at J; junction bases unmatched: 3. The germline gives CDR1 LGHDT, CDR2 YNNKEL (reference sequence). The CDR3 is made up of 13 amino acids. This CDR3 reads CASSTDRGTEAFF. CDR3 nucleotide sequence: TGTGCCAGCAGCACGGACAGGGGAACTGAAGCTTTCTTT.

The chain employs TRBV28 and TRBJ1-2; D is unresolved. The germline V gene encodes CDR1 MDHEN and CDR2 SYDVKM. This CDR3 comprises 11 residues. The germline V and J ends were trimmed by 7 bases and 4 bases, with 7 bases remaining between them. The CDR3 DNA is TGTGCCAGCACGGGCATCTATGGCTACACCTTC. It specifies CASTGIYGYTF.

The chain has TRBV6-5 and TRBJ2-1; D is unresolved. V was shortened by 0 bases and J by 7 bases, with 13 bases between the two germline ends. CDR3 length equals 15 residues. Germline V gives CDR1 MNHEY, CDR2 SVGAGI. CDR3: CASSYSTWGENEQFF. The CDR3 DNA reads TGTGCCAGCAGTTACTCGACATGGGGTGAAAATGAGCAGTTCTTC.

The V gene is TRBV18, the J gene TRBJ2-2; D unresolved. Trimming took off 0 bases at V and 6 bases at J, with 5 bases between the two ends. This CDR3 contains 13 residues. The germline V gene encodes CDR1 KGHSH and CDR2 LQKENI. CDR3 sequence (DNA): TGTGCCAGCTCACCACCGGGGTCCGGGGAGCTGTTTTTT. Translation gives CASSPPGSGELFF.

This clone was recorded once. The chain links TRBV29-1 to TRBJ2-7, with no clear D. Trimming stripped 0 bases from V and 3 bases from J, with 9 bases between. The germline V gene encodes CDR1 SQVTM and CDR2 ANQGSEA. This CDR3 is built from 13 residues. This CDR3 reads CSVEDGPLYEQYF. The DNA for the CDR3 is TGCAGCGTTGAAGATGGCCCGCTCTACGAGCAGTACTTC.

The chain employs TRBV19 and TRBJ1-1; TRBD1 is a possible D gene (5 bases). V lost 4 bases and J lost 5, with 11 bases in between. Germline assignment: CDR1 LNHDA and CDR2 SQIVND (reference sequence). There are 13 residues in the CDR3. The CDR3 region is CASSTPYRTEAFF. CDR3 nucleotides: TGTGCCAGTAGTACCCCGTACAGGACTGAAGCTTTCTTT.

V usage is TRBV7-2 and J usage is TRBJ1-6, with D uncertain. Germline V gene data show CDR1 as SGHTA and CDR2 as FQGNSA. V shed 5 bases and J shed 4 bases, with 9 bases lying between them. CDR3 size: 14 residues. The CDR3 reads CASSPLPYNSPLHF. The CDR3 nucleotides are TGTGCCAGCAGCCCCCTACCATATAATTCACCCCTCCACTTT.

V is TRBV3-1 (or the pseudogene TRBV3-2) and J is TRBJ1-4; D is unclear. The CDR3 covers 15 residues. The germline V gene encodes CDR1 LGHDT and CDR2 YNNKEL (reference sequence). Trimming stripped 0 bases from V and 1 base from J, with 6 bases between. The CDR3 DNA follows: TGTGCCAGCAGCCAAGATTTTGGAACTAATGAAAAACTGTTTTTT. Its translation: CASSQDFGTNEKLFF.

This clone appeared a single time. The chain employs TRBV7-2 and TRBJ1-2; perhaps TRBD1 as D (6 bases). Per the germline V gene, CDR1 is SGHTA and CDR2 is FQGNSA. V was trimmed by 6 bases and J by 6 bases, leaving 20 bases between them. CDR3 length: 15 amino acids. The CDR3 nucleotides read TGTGCCAGCAGGCTCACGTACAGGGTCGGGAATGGCTACACCTTC. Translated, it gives CASRLTYRVGNGYTF.

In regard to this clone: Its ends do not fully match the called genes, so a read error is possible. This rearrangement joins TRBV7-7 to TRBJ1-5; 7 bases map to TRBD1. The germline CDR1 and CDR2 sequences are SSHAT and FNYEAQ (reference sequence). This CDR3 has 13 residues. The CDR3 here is CASSLYRGQPQHF. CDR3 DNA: TGTGCTAGCAGCTTATACAGGGGCCAGCCCCAGCATTTT.

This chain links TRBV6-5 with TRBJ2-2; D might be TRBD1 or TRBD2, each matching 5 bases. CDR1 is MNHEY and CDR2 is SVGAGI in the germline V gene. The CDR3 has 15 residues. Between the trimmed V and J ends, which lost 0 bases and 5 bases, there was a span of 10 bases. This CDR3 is CASSYSPRETGELFF. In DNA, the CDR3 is TGTGCCAGCAGTTACTCGCCCAGGGAGACCGGGGAGCTGTTTTTT.

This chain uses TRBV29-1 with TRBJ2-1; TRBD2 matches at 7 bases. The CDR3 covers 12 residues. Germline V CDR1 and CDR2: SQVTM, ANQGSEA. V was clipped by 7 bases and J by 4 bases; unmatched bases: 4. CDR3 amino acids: CSAQRGYNEQFF. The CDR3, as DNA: TGCAGCGCTCAGCGGGGTTACAATGAGCAGTTCTTC.

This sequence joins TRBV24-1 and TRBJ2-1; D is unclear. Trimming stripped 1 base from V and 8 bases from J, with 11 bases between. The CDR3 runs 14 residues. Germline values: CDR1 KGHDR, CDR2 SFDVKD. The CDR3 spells CATSDFPPVDEQFF. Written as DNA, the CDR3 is TGTGCCACCAGTGATTTCCCCCCCGTTGATGAGCAGTTCTTC.

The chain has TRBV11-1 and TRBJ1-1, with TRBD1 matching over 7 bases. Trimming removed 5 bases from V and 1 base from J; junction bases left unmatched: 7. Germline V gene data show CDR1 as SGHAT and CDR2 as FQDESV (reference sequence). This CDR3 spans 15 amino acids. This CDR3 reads CASSPRQGGNTEAFF. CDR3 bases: TGTGCCAGCAGCCCAAGACAGGGAGGGAACACTGAAGCTTTCTTT.